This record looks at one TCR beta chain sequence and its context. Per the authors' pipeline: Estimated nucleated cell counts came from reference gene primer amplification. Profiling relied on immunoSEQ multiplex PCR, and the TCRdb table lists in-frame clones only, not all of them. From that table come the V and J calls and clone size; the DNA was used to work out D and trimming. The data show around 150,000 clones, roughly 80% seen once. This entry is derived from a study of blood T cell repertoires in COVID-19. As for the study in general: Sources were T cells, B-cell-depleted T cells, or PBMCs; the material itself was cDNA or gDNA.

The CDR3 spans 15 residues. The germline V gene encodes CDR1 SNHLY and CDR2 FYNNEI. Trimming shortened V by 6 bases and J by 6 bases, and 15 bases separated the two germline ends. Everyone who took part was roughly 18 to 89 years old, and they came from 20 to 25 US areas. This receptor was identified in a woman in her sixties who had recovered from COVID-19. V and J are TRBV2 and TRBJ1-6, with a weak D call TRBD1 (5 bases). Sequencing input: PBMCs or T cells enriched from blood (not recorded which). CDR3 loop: CASRVQGYGNSPLHF. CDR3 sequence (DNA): TGTGCCAGCAGAGTTCAGGGATACGGTAATTCACCCCTCCACTTT.